In its sample, the clone carrying this T cell receptor beta chain was seen once. The data belong to a study of OX40 agonist ivuxolimab in advanced cancers. Across the study: Patients were given ivuxolimab, an antibody that agonizes OX40 (CD134).

The CDR3 extends over 13 amino acids. Trimming cost V 10 bases and J 7 bases, with 16 bases left between them. The germline gives CDR1 SNHLY, CDR2 FYNNEI. Assay: immunoSEQ multiplex PCR; the TCRdb copy retains only in-frame clones and omits some. The sample records 55,000 to 60,000 clones, 70% to 90% being singletons. The chain carries TRBV2 and TRBJ1-4; D unresolved. The sequence was collected from an adult with an advanced solid tumor such as melanoma, head and neck, liver or kidney cancer. Specimen: CD4+ or CD8+ T cells sorted from blood, collected in a trial of the OX40 agonist ivuxolimab. The CDR3 DNA reads TGTGCCACAAGGGTGGGATACGGTGAAAAACTGTTTTTT. Amino acid sequence: CATRVGYGEKLFF.